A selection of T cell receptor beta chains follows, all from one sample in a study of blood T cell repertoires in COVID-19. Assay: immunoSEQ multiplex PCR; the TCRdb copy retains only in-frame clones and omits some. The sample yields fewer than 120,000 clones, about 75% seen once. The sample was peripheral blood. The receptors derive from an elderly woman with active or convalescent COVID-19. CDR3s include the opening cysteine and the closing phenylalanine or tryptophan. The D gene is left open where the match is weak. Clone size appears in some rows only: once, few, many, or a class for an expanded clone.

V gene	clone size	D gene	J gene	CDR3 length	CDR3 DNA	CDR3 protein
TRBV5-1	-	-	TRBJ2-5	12	TGCGCCAGCAGCTCCCAGGCAGAGACCCAGTACTTC	CASSSQAETQYF
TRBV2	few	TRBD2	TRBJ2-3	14	TGTGCCAGCATCGAACTAGCGGGAGTGGATACGCAGTATTTT	CASIELAGVDTQYF
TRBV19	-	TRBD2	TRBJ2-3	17	TGTGCCAGTAGTATACTCCCTAGCGGGGCTAGCACAGATACGCAGTATTTT	CASSILPSGASTDTQYF
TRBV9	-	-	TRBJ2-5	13	TGTGCCAGCAGCGTAGCGAACAGTCAGACCCAGTACTTC	CASSVANSQTQYF
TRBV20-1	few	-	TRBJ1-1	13	TGCAGTGCTACTGAAGAGACAGGAACTGAAGCTTTCTTT	CSATEETGTEAFF
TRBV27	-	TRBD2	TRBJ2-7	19	TGTGCCAGCAAACGGCTAGCGGGAGGATACTGGGCGAGCTCCTACGAGCAGTACTTC	CASKRLAGGYWASSYEQYF
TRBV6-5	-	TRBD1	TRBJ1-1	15	TGTGCCAGCAGTTACAGGGGGCCGGTAAACACTGAAGCTTTCTTT	CASSYRGPVNTEAFF
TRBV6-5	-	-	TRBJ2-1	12	TGTGCCACCTTTGGAGCCCTTTCTGAGCAGTTCTTC	CATFGALSEQFF
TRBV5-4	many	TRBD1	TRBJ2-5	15	TGTGCCAGCAGCTCAAAGACAGGGGCTCAAGAGACCCAGTACTTC	CASSSKTGAQETQYF
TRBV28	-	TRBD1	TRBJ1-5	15	TGTGCCAGCAGCGCTCGACAGGGAGGTGTTCAGCCCCAGCATTTT	CASSARQGGVQPQHF
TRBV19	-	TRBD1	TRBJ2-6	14	TGTGCCAGTACCGACAGGGAAATCAAGAACGTCCTGACTTTC	CASTDREIKNVLTF
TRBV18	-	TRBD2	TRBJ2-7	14	TGTGCCAGCTCACACGGACTAGCGAGGTACGAGCAGTACTTC	CASSHGLARYEQYF
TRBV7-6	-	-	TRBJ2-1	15	TGTGCCAGCAGCTTAGCGGTATATAGCGAATCTGAGCAGTTCTTC	CASSLAVYSESEQFF
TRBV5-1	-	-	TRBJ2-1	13	TGCGCCAGCAGCTTGCGGGAGCGGGTTGAGCAGTTCTTC	CASSLRERVEQFF
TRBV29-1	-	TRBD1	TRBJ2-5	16	TGCAGCGTACCCCGGGACAGGGGGTTAAGTGTGCAGACCCAGTACTTC	CSVPRDRGLSVQTQYF